This note documents a single TCR beta chain sequence. The source of the sample is a study of blood T cell repertoires in COVID-19. About the research overall: Collection of acute and convalescent COVID-19 samples took place in the United States, Italy and Spain. In each case, the material was cDNA or gDNA derived from T cells, B-cell-depleted T cells, or PBMCs.

This CDR3 has 18 amino acids. Germline lookup yields CDR1 MNHEY and CDR2 SMNVEV (reference sequence). V lost 3 bases and J lost 11, with 31 bases in between. The table came from immunoSEQ multiplex PCR; TCRdb's copy has only in-frame clones and leaves some out. The sample shows 90,000 or so clones, approximately 86% of them seen only once. The J gene is TRBJ1-1, the V gene TRBV27; D perhaps matches TRBD1 (6 bases). This receptor was taken from a man older than 75 with active or convalescent COVID-19. Sequencing input: peripheral blood. The CDR3 region is CASSLSGRGFQTSSRAFF. DNA for the CDR3: TGTGCCAGCAGTTTGAGCGGCAGGGGTTTCCAAACATCATCTCGGGCTTTCTTT.